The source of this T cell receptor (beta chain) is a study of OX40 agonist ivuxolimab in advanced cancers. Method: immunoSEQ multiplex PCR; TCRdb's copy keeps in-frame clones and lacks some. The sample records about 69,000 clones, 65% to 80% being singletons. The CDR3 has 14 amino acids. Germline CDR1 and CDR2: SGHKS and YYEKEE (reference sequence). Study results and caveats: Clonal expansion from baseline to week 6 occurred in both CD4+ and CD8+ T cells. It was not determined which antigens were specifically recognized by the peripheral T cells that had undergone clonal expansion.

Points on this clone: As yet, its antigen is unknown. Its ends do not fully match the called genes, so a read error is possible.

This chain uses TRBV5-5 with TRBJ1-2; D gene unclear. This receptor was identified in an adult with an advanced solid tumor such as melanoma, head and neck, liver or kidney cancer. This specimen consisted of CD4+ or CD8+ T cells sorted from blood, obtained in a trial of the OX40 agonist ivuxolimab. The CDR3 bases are TGTACCAGCAGCTTGGGTAGAGGATCCTATGGCTACACCTTC. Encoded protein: CTSSLGRGSYGYTF. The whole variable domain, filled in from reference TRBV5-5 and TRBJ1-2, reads DAGVTQSPTHLIKTRGQQVTLRCSPISGHKSVSWYQQVLGQGPQFIFQYYEKEERGRGNFPDRFSARQFPNYSSELNVNALLLGDSALYLCTSSLGRGSYGYTFGSGTRLTVV.